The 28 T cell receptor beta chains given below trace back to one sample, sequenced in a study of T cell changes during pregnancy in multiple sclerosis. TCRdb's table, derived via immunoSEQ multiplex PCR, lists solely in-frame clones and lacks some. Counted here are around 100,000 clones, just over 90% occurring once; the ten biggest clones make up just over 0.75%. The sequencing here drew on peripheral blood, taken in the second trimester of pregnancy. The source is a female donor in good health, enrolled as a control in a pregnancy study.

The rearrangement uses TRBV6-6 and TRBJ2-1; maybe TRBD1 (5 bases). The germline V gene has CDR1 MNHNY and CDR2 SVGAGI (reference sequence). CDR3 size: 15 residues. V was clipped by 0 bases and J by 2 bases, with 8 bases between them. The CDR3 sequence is CASSYSQGPYNEQFF. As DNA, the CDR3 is TGTGCCAGCAGTTACTCTCAGGGTCCCTACAATGAGCAGTTCTTC.

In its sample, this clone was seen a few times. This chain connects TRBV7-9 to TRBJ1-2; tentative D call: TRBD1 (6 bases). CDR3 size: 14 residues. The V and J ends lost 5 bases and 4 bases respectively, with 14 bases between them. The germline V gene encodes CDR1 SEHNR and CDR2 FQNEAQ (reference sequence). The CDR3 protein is CASSQTGGGYGYTF. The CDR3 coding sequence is TGTGCCAGCAGCCAGACAGGAGGCGGCTATGGCTACACCTTC.

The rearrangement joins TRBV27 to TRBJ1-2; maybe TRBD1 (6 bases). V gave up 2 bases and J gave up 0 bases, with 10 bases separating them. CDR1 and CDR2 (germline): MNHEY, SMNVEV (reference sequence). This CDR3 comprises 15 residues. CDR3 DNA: TGTGCCAGCAGTTTAAAGCGACAGGCTAACTATGGCTACACCTTC. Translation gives CASSLKRQANYGYTF.

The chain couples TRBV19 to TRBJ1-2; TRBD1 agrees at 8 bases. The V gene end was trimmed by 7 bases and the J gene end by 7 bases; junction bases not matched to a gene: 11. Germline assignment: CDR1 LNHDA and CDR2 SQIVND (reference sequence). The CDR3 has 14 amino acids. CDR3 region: CASNERRGLLGYTF. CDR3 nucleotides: TGTGCCAGTAACGAACGCAGGGGGCTACTTGGCTACACCTTC.

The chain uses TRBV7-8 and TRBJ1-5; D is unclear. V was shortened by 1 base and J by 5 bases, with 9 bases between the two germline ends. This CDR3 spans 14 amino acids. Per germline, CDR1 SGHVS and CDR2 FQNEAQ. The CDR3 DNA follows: TGTGCCAGCAGCTTAGTGTCAGGCGATCAGCCCCAGCATTTT. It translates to CASSLVSGDQPQHF.

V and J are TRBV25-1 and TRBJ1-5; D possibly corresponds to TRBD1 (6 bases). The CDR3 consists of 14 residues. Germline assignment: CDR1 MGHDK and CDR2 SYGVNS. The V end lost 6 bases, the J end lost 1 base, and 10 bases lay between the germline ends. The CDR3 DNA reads TGTGCCAGCAGATCGACAGGCAGCAATCAGCCCCAGCATTTT. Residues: CASRSTGSNQPQHF.

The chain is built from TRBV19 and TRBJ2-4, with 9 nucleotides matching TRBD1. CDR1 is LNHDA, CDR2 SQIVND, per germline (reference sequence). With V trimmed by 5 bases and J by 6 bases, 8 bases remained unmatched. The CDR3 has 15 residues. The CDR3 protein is CASSQQGATANIQYF. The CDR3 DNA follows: TGTGCCAGTAGTCAACAGGGGGCCACTGCAAACATTCAGTACTTC.

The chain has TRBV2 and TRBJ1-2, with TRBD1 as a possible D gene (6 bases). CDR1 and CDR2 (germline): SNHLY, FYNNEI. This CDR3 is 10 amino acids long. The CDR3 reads CSGDPYGYTF. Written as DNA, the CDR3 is TGTTCAGGGGACCCCTATGGCTACACCTTC.

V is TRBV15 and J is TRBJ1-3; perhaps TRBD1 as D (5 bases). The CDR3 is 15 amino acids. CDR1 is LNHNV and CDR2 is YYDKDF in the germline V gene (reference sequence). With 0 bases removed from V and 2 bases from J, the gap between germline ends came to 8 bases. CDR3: CATSRDVGAGNTIYF. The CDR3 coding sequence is TGTGCCACCAGCAGAGATGTAGGGGCTGGAAACACCATATATTTT.

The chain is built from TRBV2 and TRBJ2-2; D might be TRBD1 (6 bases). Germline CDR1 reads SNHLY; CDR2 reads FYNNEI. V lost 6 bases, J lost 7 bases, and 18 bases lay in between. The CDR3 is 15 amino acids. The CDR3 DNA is TGTGCCAGCAGCGTCTCCGGGACAAAAGTCGGGGAGCTGTTTTTT. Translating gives CASSVSGTKVGELFF.

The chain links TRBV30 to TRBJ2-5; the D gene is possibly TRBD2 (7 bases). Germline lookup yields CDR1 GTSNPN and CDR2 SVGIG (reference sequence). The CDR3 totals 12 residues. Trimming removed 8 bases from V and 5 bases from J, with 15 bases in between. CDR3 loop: CALGRGRETQYF. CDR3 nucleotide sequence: TGTGCCCTGGGGCGGGGGCGGGAGACCCAGTACTTC. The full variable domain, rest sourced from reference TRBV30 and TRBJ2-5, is SQTIHQWPATLVQPVGSPLSLECTVEGTSNPNLYWYRQAAGRGLQLLFYSVGIGQISSEVPQNLSASRPQDRQFILSSKKLLLSDSGFYLCALGRGRETQYFGPGTRLLVL.

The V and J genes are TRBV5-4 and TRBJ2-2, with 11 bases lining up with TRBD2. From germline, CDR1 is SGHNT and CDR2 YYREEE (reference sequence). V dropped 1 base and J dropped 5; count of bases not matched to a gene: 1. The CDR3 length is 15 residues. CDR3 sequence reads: CASSLLAGGTGELFF. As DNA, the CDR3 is TGTGCCAGCAGCTTGCTAGCGGGGGGAACCGGGGAGCTGTTTTTT.

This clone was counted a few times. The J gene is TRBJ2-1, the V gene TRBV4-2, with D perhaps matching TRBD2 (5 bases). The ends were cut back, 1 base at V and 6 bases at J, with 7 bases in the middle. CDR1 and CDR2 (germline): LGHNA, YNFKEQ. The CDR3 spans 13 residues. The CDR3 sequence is CASSQGRPNEQFF. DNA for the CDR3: TGTGCCAGCAGCCAAGGGAGGCCCAATGAGCAGTTCTTC.

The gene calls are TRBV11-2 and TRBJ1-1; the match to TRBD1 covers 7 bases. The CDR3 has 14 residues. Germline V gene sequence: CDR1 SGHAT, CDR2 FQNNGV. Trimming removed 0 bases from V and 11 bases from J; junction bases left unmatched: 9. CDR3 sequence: CASSLDREGGRAFF. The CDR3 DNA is TGTGCCAGCAGCTTAGATCGGGAAGGGGGCAGGGCTTTCTTT.

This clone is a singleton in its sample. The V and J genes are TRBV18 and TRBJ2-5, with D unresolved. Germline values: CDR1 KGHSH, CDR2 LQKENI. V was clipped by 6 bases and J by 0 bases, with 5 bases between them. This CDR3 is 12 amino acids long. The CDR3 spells CASSPYQETQYF. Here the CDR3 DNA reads TGTGCCAGCTCCCCGTACCAAGAGACCCAGTACTTC.

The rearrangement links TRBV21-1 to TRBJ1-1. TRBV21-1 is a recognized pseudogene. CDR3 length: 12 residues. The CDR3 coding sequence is TGTGCCAGCAGCAAATACGGAGGCCAAGCTTTCTTT. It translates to CASSKYGGQAFF.

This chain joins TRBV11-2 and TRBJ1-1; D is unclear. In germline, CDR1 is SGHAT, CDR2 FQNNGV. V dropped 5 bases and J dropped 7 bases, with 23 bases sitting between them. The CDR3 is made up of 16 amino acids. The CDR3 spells CASSRRGNWATYEAFF. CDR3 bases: TGTGCCAGCAGCCGTAGAGGGAATTGGGCCACTTATGAAGCTTTCTTT.

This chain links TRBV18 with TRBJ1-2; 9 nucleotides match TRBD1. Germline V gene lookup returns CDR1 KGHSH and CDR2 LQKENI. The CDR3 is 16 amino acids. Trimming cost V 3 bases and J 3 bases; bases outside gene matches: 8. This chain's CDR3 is CASSPTPQGADYGYTF. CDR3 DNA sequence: TGTGCCAGCTCACCTACCCCACAGGGGGCGGACTATGGCTACACCTTC.

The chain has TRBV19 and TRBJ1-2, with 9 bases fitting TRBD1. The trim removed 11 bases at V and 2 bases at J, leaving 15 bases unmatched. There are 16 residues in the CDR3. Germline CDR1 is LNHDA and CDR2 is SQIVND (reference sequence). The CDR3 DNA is TGTGCCTCCTCGAAGGGGACAGGGCGTATAAACTATGGCTACACCTTC. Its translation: CASSKGTGRINYGYTF.

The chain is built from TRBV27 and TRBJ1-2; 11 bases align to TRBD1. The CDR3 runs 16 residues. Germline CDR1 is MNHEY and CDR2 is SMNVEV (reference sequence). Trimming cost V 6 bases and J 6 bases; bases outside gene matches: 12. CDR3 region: CASSHLTRTGGDGYTF. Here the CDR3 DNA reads TGTGCCAGCAGCCACCTAACCCGGACAGGGGGCGATGGCTACACCTTC.

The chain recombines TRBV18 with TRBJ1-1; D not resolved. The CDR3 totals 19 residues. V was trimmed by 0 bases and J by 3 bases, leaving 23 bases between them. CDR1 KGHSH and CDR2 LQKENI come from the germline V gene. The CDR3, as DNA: TGTGCCAGCTCACCACCGCCGGGATCAGGCCCGGGGTTGGACACTGAAGCTTTCTTT. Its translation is CASSPPPGSGPGLDTEAFF.

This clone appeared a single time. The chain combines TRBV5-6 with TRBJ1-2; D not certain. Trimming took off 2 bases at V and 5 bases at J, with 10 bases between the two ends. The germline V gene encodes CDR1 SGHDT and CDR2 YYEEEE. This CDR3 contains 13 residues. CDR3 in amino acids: CASSFTEPYGYTF. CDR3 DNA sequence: TGTGCCAGCAGCTTCACAGAACCATATGGCTACACCTTC.

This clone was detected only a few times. The CDR3 sequence: CASSSRGFRYGYTF. CDR3 nucleotide sequence: TGTGCCAGCAGCTCCAGGGGGTTTCGGTATGGCTACACCTTC. The rearrangement links TRBV5-8 to TRBJ1-2, with 7 bases aligning to TRBD1. The trim removed 3 bases at V and 5 bases at J, leaving 7 bases unmatched. Germline CDR1 reads SGHTS; CDR2 reads YDEGEE. CDR3 length: 14 residues.

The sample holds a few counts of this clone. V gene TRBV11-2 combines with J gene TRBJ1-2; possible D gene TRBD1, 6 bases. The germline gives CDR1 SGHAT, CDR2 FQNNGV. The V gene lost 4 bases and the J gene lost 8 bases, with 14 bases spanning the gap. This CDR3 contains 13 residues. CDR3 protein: CASSSTGLGGYTF. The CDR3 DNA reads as TGTGCCAGCAGCTCAACAGGGTTGGGAGGCTACACCTTC.

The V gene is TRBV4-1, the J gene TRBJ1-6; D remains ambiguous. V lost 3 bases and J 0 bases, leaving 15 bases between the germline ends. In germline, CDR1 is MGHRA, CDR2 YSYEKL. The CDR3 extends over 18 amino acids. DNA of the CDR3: TGCGCCAGCAGCCATTATGACGGGGAAAGCTCCTATAATTCACCCCTCCACTTT. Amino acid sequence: CASSHYDGESSYNSPLHF.

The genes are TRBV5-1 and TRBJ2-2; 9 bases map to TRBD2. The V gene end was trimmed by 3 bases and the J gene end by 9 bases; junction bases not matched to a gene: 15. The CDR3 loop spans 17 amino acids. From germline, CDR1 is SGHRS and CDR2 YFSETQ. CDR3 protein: CASSSLLNSGRLRELFF. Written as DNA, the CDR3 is TGCGCCAGCAGCTCCCTCCTTAATAGCGGGAGATTGAGGGAGCTGTTTTTT.

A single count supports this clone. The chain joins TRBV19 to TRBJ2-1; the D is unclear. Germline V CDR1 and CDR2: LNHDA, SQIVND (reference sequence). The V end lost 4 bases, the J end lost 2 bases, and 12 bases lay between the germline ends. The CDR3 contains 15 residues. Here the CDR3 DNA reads TGTGCCAGTAGTACCCCCCGGGTGGCCTACAATGAGCAGTTCTTC. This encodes CASSTPRVAYNEQFF.

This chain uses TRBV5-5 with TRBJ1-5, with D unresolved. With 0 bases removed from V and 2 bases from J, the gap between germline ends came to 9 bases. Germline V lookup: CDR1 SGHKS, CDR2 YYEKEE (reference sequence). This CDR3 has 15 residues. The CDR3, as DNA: TGTGCCAGCAGCTTGGTTGGGCCGGGCAATCAGCCCCAGCATTTT. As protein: CASSLVGPGNQPQHF.